One and the same sample provided the 27 T cell receptor beta chains below, sequenced in a study of blood T cells in healthy people across ages (dated by TCRdb to the mid-2010s). The method was 5' RACE. TCRdb names Illumina HiSeq 2500 as the instrument used. The second PCR ran for about 6 to 11 cycles and used a J-beta primer mix along with a sample-barcoded 5' primer. TCRdb redid the processing of the public reads, applying fastp at Q25 and MiXCR, and retained in-frame beta chains. Rows are combined by CDR3 protein, so each entry shows the most common genes and DNA. The sample yields about 780,000 distinct CDR3 sequences; approximately 24% were counted once. Clones ranked in the top ten supply 3% of the sample. These same records also appear under a second study, on T cells of mothers and their children.

Sequenced input: blood. These receptor sequences come from a boy between 10 and 17 years old in good health.

The chain couples TRBV28 to TRBJ2-5; maybe TRBD1 (6 bases). CDR3 size: 14 residues. From germline, CDR1 is MDHEN and CDR2 SYDVKM. V was pared by 5 bases and J by 5 bases, with 15 bases between. This chain's CDR3 is CASSNTERGETQYF. As DNA, the CDR3 is TGTGCCAGCAGTAACACCGAAAGGGGGGAGACCCAGTACTTC. The full variable domain, rest sourced from reference TRBV28 and TRBJ2-5, is DVKVTQSSRYLVKRTGEKVFLECVQDMDHENMFWYRQDPGLGLRLIYFSYDVKMKEKGDIPEGYSVSREKKERFSLILESASTNQTSMYLCASSNTERGETQYFGPGTRLLVL.

The gene calls are TRBV4-2 and TRBJ1-2, with TRBD1 as a possible D gene (6 bases). CDR1 and CDR2 (germline): LGHNA, YNFKEQ. Deletions cut 0 bases from V and 7 bases from J, with 15 bases between. The CDR3 runs to 15 residues. CDR3 sequence (DNA): TGTGCCAGCAGCCAAGAAGTACTACAGGGATTTGGCTACACCTTC. It specifies CASSQEVLQGFGYTF.

The chain is built from TRBV7-9 and TRBJ1-6; D uncertain. CDR3 length: 13 amino acids. Germline assignment: CDR1 SEHNR and CDR2 FQNEAQ (reference sequence). With 4 bases removed from V and 9 bases from J, the gap between germline ends came to 10 bases. The CDR3 bases are TGTGCCAGCAGCTGGGAGGGAGGTTCACCCCTCCACTTT. Residues: CASSWEGGSPLHF.

This clonotype was seen only a few times. The chain employs TRBV10-3 and TRBJ2-7; tentatively, D is TRBD2 (6 bases). The CDR3 extends over 16 amino acids. CDR1 and CDR2 (germline): ENHRY, SYGVKD. V lost 4 bases, J lost 2 bases, and 18 bases lay in between. CDR3 sequence: CAISGQGLLSTYEQYF. CDR3 in DNA: TGTGCCATCAGTGGTCAGGGACTTTTATCCACCTACGAGCAGTACTTC.

This sequence joins TRBV2 and TRBJ2-1, with TRBD1 as a possible D gene (6 bases). The DNA end lines up better with TRBJ2-5; the J call may be wrong. CDR3 length equals 13 residues. Looked up from germline, CDR1 is SNHLY and CDR2 is FYNNEI. In DNA form, the CDR3 reads TGTGCCACCACCAGAGGGGGAAGGGAGACCCAGTACTTC. Translating it yields CATTRGGRETQYF.

The chain uses TRBV4-2 and TRBJ1-4; D call uncertain. Trimming cost V 0 bases and J 0 bases, with 5 bases left between them. From germline, CDR1 is LGHNA and CDR2 YNFKEQ. The CDR3 contains 15 residues. Here the CDR3 DNA reads TGTGCCAGCAGCCAAGAAGGTGCAACTAATGAAAAACTGTTTTTT. Encoded protein: CASSQEGATNEKLFF.

This clonotype turned up a few times. The chain joins TRBV28 to TRBJ2-4; D is undetermined. The germline V gene has CDR1 MDHEN and CDR2 SYDVKM. V lost 3 bases and J 8 bases, leaving 5 bases between the germline ends. This CDR3 is 11 amino acids long. The CDR3 sequence is CASSFGDIQYF. CDR3 in DNA: TGTGCCAGCAGTTTCGGCGACATTCAGTACTTC.

The V gene is TRBV6-1, the J gene TRBJ2-6; the D gene could be TRBD1 or TRBD2 (5 bases each). V lost 6 bases and J lost 0, with 21 bases in between. The CDR3 has 19 residues. Per germline, CDR1 MNHNS and CDR2 SASEGT. CDR3 bases: TGTGCCAGCAGCCCTCGCTGGGGGAATCGGGTCTCTGGGGCCAACGTCCTGACTTTC. It translates to CASSPRWGNRVSGANVLTF.

This rearrangement joins TRBV5-1 to TRBJ2-7; tentatively, D is TRBD1 or TRBD2 (5 bases each). The CDR3 totals 17 residues. The germline V gene encodes CDR1 SGHRS and CDR2 YFSETQ. Trimming cost V 4 bases and J 2 bases, with 22 bases left between them. The CDR3 bases are TGCGCCAGCAGCACGGCAGGAGGACGACAGCTAACCTACGAGCAGTACTTC. This sequence encodes CASSTAGGRQLTYEQYF.

This clonotype occurred many times. V and J are TRBV4-2 and TRBJ2-5; D is uncertain. The CDR3 sequence is 16 residues long. Germline assignment: CDR1 LGHNA and CDR2 YNFKEQ. The V gene lost 0 bases and the J gene lost 2 bases, with 13 bases spanning the gap. CDR3: CASSQDPGLHQETQYF. In DNA, the CDR3 is TGTGCCAGCAGCCAAGATCCGGGCCTGCATCAAGAGACCCAGTACTTC.

This chain uses TRBV29-1 with TRBJ1-1; D may be TRBD1 (5 bases). V lost 3 bases to trimming and J lost 1 base, with 12 bases between them. The CDR3 is made up of 14 amino acids. Germline loops: CDR1 SQVTM, CDR2 ANQGSEA. DNA for the CDR3: TGCAGCGTTGAGTCCCCAGGGACGAACACTGAAGCTTTCTTT. It specifies CSVESPGTNTEAFF.

The gene calls are TRBV7-3 and TRBJ2-3; D ambiguous. Germline V gene sequence: CDR1 SGHTA, CDR2 FQGTGA. V lost 0 bases to trimming and J lost 0 bases, with 7 bases between them. This CDR3 region has 15 residues. CDR3 protein: CASSLTASSTDTQYF. The CDR3, as DNA: TGTGCCAGCAGCTTAACCGCATCTAGCACAGATACGCAGTATTTT.

This chain links TRBV2 with TRBJ2-7; D is undetermined. The CDR3 is 15 residues long. With 6 bases removed from V and 2 bases from J, the gap between germline ends came to 17 bases. Germline CDR1 reads SNHLY; CDR2 reads FYNNEI. The CDR3 spells CASSNTAPITYEQYF. CDR3 sequence (DNA): TGTGCCAGCAGCAATACAGCCCCGATCACCTACGAGCAGTACTTC. The complete variable domain, with remaining parts taken from reference TRBV2 and TRBJ2-7, reads EPEVTQTPSHQVTQMGQEVILRCVPISNHLYFYWYRQILGQKVEFLVSFYNNEISEKSEIFDDQFSVERPDGSNFTLKIRSTKLEDSAMYFCASSNTAPITYEQYFGPGTRLTVT.

This clonotype has just a few counts. The J gene is TRBJ1-4, the V gene TRBV27; D call uncertain. This CDR3 is 14 amino acids long. Germline CDR1 reads MNHEY; CDR2 reads SMNVEV (reference sequence). V dropped 6 bases and J dropped 6 bases, with 14 bases sitting between them. The CDR3 bases are TGTGCCAGCAGCCCAAGTTGGGGTTATGAAAAACTGTTTTTT. Its protein product is CASSPSWGYEKLFF.

This clonotype was seen only a few times. This chain links TRBV2 with TRBJ1-5; no firm D call. The CDR3 contains 15 residues. Germline V gene data show CDR1 as SNHLY and CDR2 as FYNNEI. Trimming removed 3 bases from V and 3 bases from J, with 12 bases in between. This CDR3 is CASSEGTQPNQPQHF. CDR3 sequence (DNA): TGTGCCAGCAGTGAGGGCACCCAGCCCAATCAGCCCCAGCATTTT. The full variable domain, with the rest looked up from reference TRBV2 and TRBJ1-5, is EPEVTQTPSHQVTQMGQEVILRCVPISNHLYFYWYRQILGQKVEFLVSFYNNEISEKSEIFDDQFSVERPDGSNFTLKIRSTKLEDSAMYFCASSEGTQPNQPQHFGDGTRLSIL.

This chain joins TRBV11-2 and TRBJ2-5; 9 bases agree with TRBD1. The J call may be in error: the DNA end matches TRBJ2-7 better. The CDR3 extends over 17 amino acids. Germline V CDR1 and CDR2: SGHAT, FQNNGV. CDR3 nucleotides: TGTGCCAGCAGCTTAAAACTCCCGGGACAGGGCTCCTACGAGCAGTACTTC. Protein product: CASSLKLPGQGSYEQYF.

The chain joins TRBV29-1 to TRBJ2-7, with a weak D call TRBD1 (5 bases). CDR3 length equals 13 residues. Germline V gives CDR1 SQVTM, CDR2 ANQGSEA. The germline V and J ends were trimmed by 5 bases and 2 bases, with 13 bases remaining between them. The CDR3 here is CSVRTLKAYEQYF. CDR3 in DNA: TGCAGCGTTAGGACACTAAAAGCCTACGAGCAGTACTTC.

The gene calls are TRBV20-1 and TRBJ2-5; the match to TRBD2 covers 11 bases. The J call is doubtful: the DNA matches TRBJ2-7 better. CDR3 size: 16 residues. Germline V lookup: CDR1 DFQATT, CDR2 SNEGSKA (reference sequence). The CDR3 DNA sequence: TGCAGTGCTAGAGATAGCGGGGGGGCAAGAATCTACGAGCAGTACTTC. Its translation is CSARDSGGARIYEQYF.

This clonotype was observed a few times. This chain joins TRBV7-3 and TRBJ1-1; TRBD1 aligns across 8 bases. The V gene's germline CDR1 is SGHTA and CDR2 FQGTGA. This CDR3 is built from 14 residues. Unmatched junction bases numbered 7, after V lost 2 bases and J lost 8 bases. CDR3 in amino acids: CASSLAPGGSEAFF. DNA of the CDR3: TGTGCCAGCAGCTTAGCTCCAGGGGGCTCCGAAGCTTTCTTT.

This chain joins TRBV20-1 and TRBJ2-1, with 14 bases identical to TRBD2. Germline V gives CDR1 DFQATT, CDR2 SNEGSKA (reference sequence). Trimming took 6 bases from V and 7 from J; bases not matched to a gene: 14. The CDR3 spans 17 residues. The CDR3 nucleotides are TGCAGTGCCCCGACTAGCGGGGGGGCCGTCCTAGTAAATGAGCAGTTCTTC. This encodes CSAPTSGGAVLVNEQFF.

This clonotype was seen more than once but under ten times. The J gene is TRBJ2-5, the V gene TRBV12-3 or TRBV12-4; possibly TRBD2 for D (5 bases). V shed 3 bases and J shed 1 base, with 9 bases lying between them. The CDR3 covers 14 residues. As DNA, the CDR3 is TGTGCCAGCAGTTTCTGGACTCTCCAAGAGACCCAGTACTTC. This sequence encodes CASSFWTLQETQYF.

This clonotype was recorded a few times. This chain connects TRBV2 to TRBJ2-5; D gene ambiguous. Germline values: CDR1 SNHLY, CDR2 FYNNEI. The CDR3 runs 15 residues. V was trimmed by 1 base and J by 4 bases, leaving 13 bases between them. The CDR3 bases are TGTGCCAGCAGTGAAGAGGCAACTCGCGTAGAGACCCAGTACTTC. Encoded protein: CASSEEATRVETQYF.

The V and J genes are TRBV5-1 and TRBJ2-5; D is unresolved. V was shortened by 1 base and J by 3 bases, with 7 bases between the two germline ends. Germline V lookup: CDR1 SGHRS, CDR2 YFSETQ. There are 13 residues in the CDR3. The CDR3 sequence is CASSLRAEETQYF. CDR3 in DNA: TGCGCCAGCAGCTTGAGGGCCGAAGAGACCCAGTACTTC.

The chain has TRBV28 and TRBJ1-2; 10 bases fit TRBD1. V trimming: 4 bases; J trimming: 0 bases; junction bases outside the gene matches: 14. CDR1 is MDHEN, CDR2 SYDVKM, per germline. The CDR3 sequence is 19 residues long. The CDR3 nucleotides read TGTGCCAGCAGTTCTCCACGGACAGGGGGATTCACTTCTAACTATGGCTACACCTTC. It translates to CASSSPRTGGFTSNYGYTF.

V gene TRBV7-9 combines with J gene TRBJ1-4; D unclear. Germline V gives CDR1 SEHNR, CDR2 FQNEAQ (reference sequence). The CDR3 has 14 residues. V was shortened by 3 bases and J by 5 bases, with 10 bases between the two germline ends. The chain's CDR3 is CASSLNRANEKLFF. The CDR3 nucleotides read TGTGCCAGCAGCTTGAACCGGGCAAATGAAAAACTGTTTTTT. The full variable domain, rest sourced from reference TRBV7-9 and TRBJ1-4, is DTGVSQNPRHKITKRGQNVTFRCDPISEHNRLYWYRQTLGQGPEFLTYFQNEAQLEKSRLLSDRFSAERPKGSFSTLEIQRTEQGDSAMYLCASSLNRANEKLFFGSGTQLSVL.

This clonotype was seen a few times. The chain uses TRBV4-1 and TRBJ2-5; a possible D gene is TRBD2 (7 bases). Trimming cost V 0 bases and J 5 bases, with 10 bases left between them. This CDR3 has 14 residues. Germline V lookup: CDR1 MGHRA, CDR2 YSYEKL. CDR3 DNA sequence: TGCGCCAGCAGCCAAGAAGGGGGGGATGAGACCCAGTACTTC. Translating it yields CASSQEGGDETQYF.

This clonotype has just a few counts. V and J are TRBV20-1 and TRBJ2-1; 8 bases match TRBD2. The CDR3 is 13 residues long. Looked up from germline, CDR1 is DFQATT and CDR2 is SNEGSKA (reference sequence). The CDR3 here is CSAGGPVGYEQFF. As DNA, the CDR3 is TGCAGCGCGGGGGGCCCGGTTGGATATGAGCAGTTCTTC.